The rows below give T cell receptor beta chains drawn from one sample of a study of blood T cells in healthy people across ages. TCRdb re-called the 5' RACE reads through MiXCR, storing one row per CDR3 protein. Counted here are about 630,000 distinct CDR3 sequences, about 21% occurring once; the ten biggest clones make up roughly 3.6%. Sequenced: blood. These receptors were obtained from a man in his 70s in good health. CDR3s include the opening cysteine and the closing phenylalanine or tryptophan. Each record gives: V gene, J gene, clone size, D gene, CDR3 protein, CDR3 DNA. D genes are given only for firm matches. The size field is filled for only some rows; it gives once, few, many or a size class.

v_gene: TRBV20-1
j_gene: TRBJ2-5
abundance: many
d_gene: TRBD1
CDR3aa: CSARATGARETQYF
CDR3nt: TGCAGTGCTAGGGCTACAGGGGCGCGAGAGACCCAGTACTTC

v_gene: TRBV6-2/TRBV6-3
j_gene: TRBJ2-1
abundance: few
d_gene: TRBD2
CDR3aa: CASSYPLGTSGISSYNEQFF
CDR3nt: TGTGCCAGCAGTTACCCTTTAGGGACTAGCGGGATCAGCTCCTACAATGAGCAGTTCTTC

v_gene: TRBV10-3
j_gene: TRBJ1-2
abundance: .
d_gene: .
CDR3aa: CAISESEESNYGYTF
CDR3nt: TGTGCCATCAGTGAGTCGGAAGAGTCTAACTATGGCTACACCTTC

v_gene: TRBV6-6
j_gene: TRBJ2-1
abundance: few
d_gene: TRBD2
CDR3aa: CASSSRVAGAYNEQFF
CDR3nt: TGTGCCAGCAGTTCCCGGGTAGCGGGGGCCTACAATGAGCAGTTCTTC

v_gene: TRBV2
j_gene: TRBJ2-5
abundance: few
d_gene: .
CDR3aa: CASSESSGEGQETQYF
CDR3nt: TGTGCCAGCAGTGAATCGAGCGGAGAGGGGCAAGAGACCCAGTACTTC

v_gene: TRBV27
j_gene: TRBJ1-1
abundance: few
d_gene: TRBD1
CDR3aa: CASSYRGPNTEAFF
CDR3nt: TGTGCCAGCAGTTACAGGGGGCCGAACACTGAAGCTTTCTTT

v_gene: TRBV4-3
j_gene: TRBJ2-1
abundance: few
d_gene: .
CDR3aa: CASSQDLGRTVEQFF
CDR3nt: TGCGCCAGCAGCCAAGATCTGGGACGGACCGTTGAGCAGTTCTTC

v_gene: TRBV4-3
j_gene: TRBJ2-3
abundance: many
d_gene: TRBD2
CDR3aa: CASSSDPGLALDTQYF
CDR3nt: TGCGCCAGCAGCTCCGATCCGGGACTAGCGTTGGATACGCAGTATTTT

v_gene: TRBV25-1
j_gene: TRBJ1-1
abundance: .
d_gene: .
CDR3aa: CASSERDTEAFF
CDR3nt: TGTGCCAGCAGTGAAAGGGACACTGAAGCTTTCTTT

v_gene: TRBV12-3/TRBV12-4
j_gene: TRBJ1-5
abundance: .
d_gene: .
CDR3aa: CASSTGTSNQPQHF
CDR3nt: TGTGCCAGCAGTACCGGGACTAGCAATCAGCCCCAGCATTTT

v_gene: TRBV6-5
j_gene: TRBJ2-5
abundance: .
d_gene: .
CDR3aa: CASGGSGTTKTQHF
CDR3nt: TGTGCCAGCGGGGGCTCCGGGACTACCAAGACCCAGCACTTC

v_gene: TRBV6-1
j_gene: TRBJ1-5
abundance: many
d_gene: .
CDR3aa: CASSERRDDQPQHF
CDR3nt: TGTGCCAGCAGTGAGAGGAGGGATGATCAGCCCCAGCATTTT

v_gene: TRBV2
j_gene: TRBJ1-1
abundance: few
d_gene: TRBD1
CDR3aa: CASSSTGVTEAFF
CDR3nt: TGTGCCAGCAGTAGTACAGGGGTCACTGAAGCTTTCTTT

v_gene: TRBV5-1
j_gene: TRBJ2-5
abundance: .
d_gene: TRBD2
CDR3aa: CASSLDLSGRARETQYF
CDR3nt: TGCGCCAGCAGCTTGGATCTTAGCGGGAGGGCCAGAGAGACCCAGTACTTC

v_gene: TRBV20-1
j_gene: TRBJ2-4
abundance: few
d_gene: .
CDR3aa: CSARTADLPAIGAKNIQYF
CDR3nt: TGCAGTGCTAGGACGGCGGACCTACCAGCGATAGGGGCCAAAAACATTCAGTACTTC

v_gene: TRBV5-1
j_gene: TRBJ1-4
abundance: few
d_gene: TRBD1
CDR3aa: CASSSGTGFEKLFF
CDR3nt: TGCGCCAGCAGCTCCGGGACAGGGTTTGAAAAACTGTTTTTT

v_gene: TRBV20-1
j_gene: TRBJ1-1
abundance: .
d_gene: .
CDR3aa: CSALRQTEAFF
CDR3nt: TGCAGTGCCCTGAGACAGACTGAAGCTTTCTTT

v_gene: TRBV15
j_gene: TRBJ2-5
abundance: few
d_gene: .
CDR3aa: CATSTGADAQETQYF
CDR3nt: TGTGCCACCAGCACAGGGGCAGACGCCCAAGAGACCCAGTACTTC

v_gene: TRBV2
j_gene: TRBJ2-2
abundance: few
d_gene: .
CDR3aa: CASSRGAHDTGELFF
CDR3nt: TGTGCCAGCAGTCGGGGGGCGCATGACACCGGGGAGCTGTTTTTT

v_gene: TRBV25-1
j_gene: TRBJ2-3
abundance: few
d_gene: .
CDR3aa: CASRRAGPDTDTLYF
CDR3nt: TGTGCCAGCAGACGCGCTGGGCCCGACACAGATACGCTGTATTTT

v_gene: TRBV6-5
j_gene: TRBJ2-6
abundance: many
d_gene: .
CDR3aa: CASSYGLKSGANVLTF
CDR3nt: TGTGCCAGCAGTTACGGCCTAAAATCGGGGGCCAACGTCCTGACTTTC

v_gene: TRBV20-1
j_gene: TRBJ2-3
abundance: once
d_gene: .
CDR3aa: CSARDPGRQRSTDTQYF
CDR3nt: TGCAGTGCTAGAGATCCTGGAAGACAGCGTAGCACAGATACGCAGTATTTT

v_gene: TRBV7-9
j_gene: TRBJ2-3
abundance: .
d_gene: TRBD2
CDR3aa: CASSWTSSTDTQYF
CDR3nt: TGTGCCAGCAGTTGGACTAGCTCCACAGATACGCAGTATTTT

v_gene: TRBV6-1
j_gene: TRBJ1-5
abundance: .
d_gene: TRBD1
CDR3aa: CASIGQDDQPQHF
CDR3nt: TGTGCCAGCATTGGACAGGATGATCAGCCCCAGCATTTT

v_gene: TRBV29-1
j_gene: TRBJ2-1
abundance: few
d_gene: .
CDR3aa: CSVDAGTYNEQFF
CDR3nt: TGCAGCGTTGATGCGGGGACTTACAACGAGCAGTTCTTC

v_gene: TRBV6-2/TRBV6-3
j_gene: TRBJ2-7
abundance: .
d_gene: TRBD1
CDR3aa: CASSYLAQGAGEQYF
CDR3nt: TGTGCCAGCAGTTACTTGGCGCAGGGGGCAGGCGAGCAGTACTTC

v_gene: TRBV2
j_gene: TRBJ1-5
abundance: .
d_gene: .
CDR3aa: CASSDIRGKGQPQHF
CDR3nt: TGTGCCAGCAGTGATATTCGGGGTAAGGGCCAGCCCCAGCATTTT

v_gene: TRBV6-5
j_gene: TRBJ2-5
abundance: few
d_gene: TRBD1
CDR3aa: CASSYTQGQGRFETQYF
CDR3nt: TGTGCCAGCAGTTACACCCAGGGACAGGGAAGGTTTGAGACCCAGTACTTC

v_gene: TRBV29-1
j_gene: TRBJ2-2
abundance: many
d_gene: .
CDR3aa: CSVDGGVNTGELFF
CDR3nt: TGCAGCGTTGATGGCGGAGTGAACACCGGGGAGCTGTTTTTT

v_gene: TRBV20-1
j_gene: TRBJ2-7
abundance: .
d_gene: TRBD2
CDR3aa: CSATGILAGAEQYF
CDR3nt: TGCAGTGCTACAGGGATCCTAGCGGGAGCCGAGCAGTACTTC

v_gene: TRBV5-1
j_gene: TRBJ1-2
abundance: many
d_gene: .
CDR3aa: CASSLAENYGYTF
CDR3nt: TGTGCCAGCAGTTTAGCGGAGAACTATGGCTACACCTTC

v_gene: TRBV5-1
j_gene: TRBJ2-6
abundance: many
d_gene: .
CDR3aa: CASSFGSGANVLTF
CDR3nt: TGTGCCAGCAGTTTCGGCTCTGGGGCCAACGTCCTGACTTTC

v_gene: TRBV6-2/TRBV6-3
j_gene: TRBJ2-1
abundance: .
d_gene: .
CDR3aa: CASSLTPPIYNEQFF
CDR3nt: TGTGCCAGCAGTTTGACCCCTCCGATTTACAATGAGCAGTTCTTC

v_gene: TRBV27
j_gene: TRBJ2-5
abundance: .
d_gene: TRBD2
CDR3aa: CASSHLAEETQYF
CDR3nt: TGTGCCAGCAGCCACCTAGCGGAAGAGACCCAGTACTTC

v_gene: TRBV7-9
j_gene: TRBJ2-5
abundance: few
d_gene: .
CDR3aa: CASSLASSQETQYF
CDR3nt: TGTGCCAGCAGCTTAGCGTCCAGTCAAGAGACCCAGTACTTC

v_gene: TRBV20-1
j_gene: TRBJ2-1
abundance: .
d_gene: .
CDR3aa: CSARDWQDNEQFF
CDR3nt: TGCAGTGCTAGAGATTGGCAAGACAATGAGCAGTTCTTC

v_gene: TRBV9
j_gene: TRBJ2-5
abundance: many
d_gene: .
CDR3aa: CASSSPGAEETQYF
CDR3nt: TGTGCCAGCAGCTCACCGGGAGCCGAAGAGACCCAGTACTTC

v_gene: TRBV28
j_gene: TRBJ2-7
abundance: .
d_gene: .
CDR3aa: CASSLWSSGSSDEQYF
CDR3nt: TGTGCCAGCAGTCTGTGGTCATCAGGGAGTTCCGACGAGCAGTACTTC

v_gene: TRBV12-3/TRBV12-4
j_gene: TRBJ2-5
abundance: .
d_gene: TRBD1
CDR3aa: CASSLASSTGGQETQYF
CDR3nt: TGTGCCAGCAGTTTAGCGTCATCGACAGGGGGGCAAGAGACCCAGTACTTC

v_gene: TRBV28
j_gene: TRBJ1-5
abundance: few
d_gene: .
CDR3aa: CASSLPGENQPQHF
CDR3nt: TGTGCCAGCAGCCTCCCCGGGGAGAATCAGCCCCAGCATTTT

v_gene: TRBV21-1
j_gene: TRBJ2-1
abundance: many
d_gene: .
CDR3aa: CASSTGGPRFF
CDR3nt: TGTGCCAGCAGTACAGGGGGCCCACGGTTCTTC

v_gene: TRBV2
j_gene: TRBJ2-5
abundance: .
d_gene: TRBD1
CDR3aa: CASSPDRGGQTRYF
CDR3nt: TGTGCCAGCAGTCCTGACAGGGGTGGACAGACCCGGTACTTC

v_gene: TRBV6-5
j_gene: TRBJ2-5
abundance: .
d_gene: .
CDR3aa: CASGGTGLGETQYF
CDR3nt: TGTGCCAGCGGGGGGACGGGGCTGGGAGAGACCCAGTACTTC

v_gene: TRBV6-2/TRBV6-3
j_gene: TRBJ2-1
abundance: few
d_gene: TRBD1
CDR3aa: CASSAETGFGNEQFF
CDR3nt: TGTGCCAGCAGTGCCGAGACAGGGTTTGGCAATGAGCAGTTCTTC

v_gene: TRBV7-2
j_gene: TRBJ2-6
abundance: once
d_gene: .
CDR3aa: CASRQGTGANVLTF
CDR3nt: TGTGCCAGCAGACAGGGAACTGGGGCCAACGTCCTGACTTTC

v_gene: TRBV29-1
j_gene: TRBJ2-1
abundance: .
d_gene: TRBD1
CDR3aa: CSVTPGQGQNEQFF
CDR3nt: TGCAGCGTTACTCCGGGACAGGGCCAGAATGAGCAGTTCTTC

v_gene: TRBV7-7
j_gene: TRBJ2-5
abundance: many
d_gene: .
CDR3aa: CASSTGPEGTQYF
CDR3nt: TGTGCTAGCAGCACAGGACCCGAAGGGACCCAGTACTTC

v_gene: TRBV18
j_gene: TRBJ2-5
abundance: few
d_gene: TRBD2
CDR3aa: CASSTLTGTSGETQYF
CDR3nt: TGTGCCAGCTCAACCTTAACCGGGACTAGCGGAGAGACCCAGTACTTC

v_gene: TRBV2
j_gene: TRBJ2-3
abundance: .
d_gene: .
CDR3aa: CASRGDRLTDTQYF
CDR3nt: TGTGCCAGCAGGGGGGATCGTCTCACAGATACGCAGTATTTT

v_gene: TRBV3-1
j_gene: TRBJ1-5
abundance: few
d_gene: .
CDR3aa: CASSQGVVSADTQHF
CDR3nt: TGTGCCAGCAGCCAAGGGGTCGTTTCGGCAGATACGCAGCATTTT

v_gene: TRBV2
j_gene: TRBJ2-7
abundance: .
d_gene: .
CDR3aa: CASSVNRLSYEQYF
CDR3nt: TGTGCCAGCAGTGTGAACAGGCTTAGCTACGAGCAGTACTTC

v_gene: TRBV27
j_gene: TRBJ2-1
abundance: few
d_gene: .
CDR3aa: CASSPSWADEQFF
CDR3nt: TGTGCCAGCAGCCCTAGTTGGGCCGATGAGCAGTTCTTC

v_gene: TRBV5-5
j_gene: TRBJ1-3
abundance: .
d_gene: .
CDR3aa: CASSFVIDSGNTIYF
CDR3nt: TGTGCCAGCAGCTTCGTCATCGACTCTGGAAACACCATATATTTT

v_gene: TRBV27
j_gene: TRBJ2-7
abundance: .
d_gene: TRBD1
CDR3aa: CASSFYLGQGAYEQYF
CDR3nt: TGTGCCAGCAGTTTTTATCTGGGACAGGGCGCCTACGAGCAGTACTTC

v_gene: TRBV12-3/TRBV12-4
j_gene: TRBJ2-7
abundance: .
d_gene: TRBD2
CDR3aa: CASSSGTSLPYEQYF
CDR3nt: TGTGCCAGCAGCTCCGGGACTAGCCTTCCCTACGAGCAGTACTTC